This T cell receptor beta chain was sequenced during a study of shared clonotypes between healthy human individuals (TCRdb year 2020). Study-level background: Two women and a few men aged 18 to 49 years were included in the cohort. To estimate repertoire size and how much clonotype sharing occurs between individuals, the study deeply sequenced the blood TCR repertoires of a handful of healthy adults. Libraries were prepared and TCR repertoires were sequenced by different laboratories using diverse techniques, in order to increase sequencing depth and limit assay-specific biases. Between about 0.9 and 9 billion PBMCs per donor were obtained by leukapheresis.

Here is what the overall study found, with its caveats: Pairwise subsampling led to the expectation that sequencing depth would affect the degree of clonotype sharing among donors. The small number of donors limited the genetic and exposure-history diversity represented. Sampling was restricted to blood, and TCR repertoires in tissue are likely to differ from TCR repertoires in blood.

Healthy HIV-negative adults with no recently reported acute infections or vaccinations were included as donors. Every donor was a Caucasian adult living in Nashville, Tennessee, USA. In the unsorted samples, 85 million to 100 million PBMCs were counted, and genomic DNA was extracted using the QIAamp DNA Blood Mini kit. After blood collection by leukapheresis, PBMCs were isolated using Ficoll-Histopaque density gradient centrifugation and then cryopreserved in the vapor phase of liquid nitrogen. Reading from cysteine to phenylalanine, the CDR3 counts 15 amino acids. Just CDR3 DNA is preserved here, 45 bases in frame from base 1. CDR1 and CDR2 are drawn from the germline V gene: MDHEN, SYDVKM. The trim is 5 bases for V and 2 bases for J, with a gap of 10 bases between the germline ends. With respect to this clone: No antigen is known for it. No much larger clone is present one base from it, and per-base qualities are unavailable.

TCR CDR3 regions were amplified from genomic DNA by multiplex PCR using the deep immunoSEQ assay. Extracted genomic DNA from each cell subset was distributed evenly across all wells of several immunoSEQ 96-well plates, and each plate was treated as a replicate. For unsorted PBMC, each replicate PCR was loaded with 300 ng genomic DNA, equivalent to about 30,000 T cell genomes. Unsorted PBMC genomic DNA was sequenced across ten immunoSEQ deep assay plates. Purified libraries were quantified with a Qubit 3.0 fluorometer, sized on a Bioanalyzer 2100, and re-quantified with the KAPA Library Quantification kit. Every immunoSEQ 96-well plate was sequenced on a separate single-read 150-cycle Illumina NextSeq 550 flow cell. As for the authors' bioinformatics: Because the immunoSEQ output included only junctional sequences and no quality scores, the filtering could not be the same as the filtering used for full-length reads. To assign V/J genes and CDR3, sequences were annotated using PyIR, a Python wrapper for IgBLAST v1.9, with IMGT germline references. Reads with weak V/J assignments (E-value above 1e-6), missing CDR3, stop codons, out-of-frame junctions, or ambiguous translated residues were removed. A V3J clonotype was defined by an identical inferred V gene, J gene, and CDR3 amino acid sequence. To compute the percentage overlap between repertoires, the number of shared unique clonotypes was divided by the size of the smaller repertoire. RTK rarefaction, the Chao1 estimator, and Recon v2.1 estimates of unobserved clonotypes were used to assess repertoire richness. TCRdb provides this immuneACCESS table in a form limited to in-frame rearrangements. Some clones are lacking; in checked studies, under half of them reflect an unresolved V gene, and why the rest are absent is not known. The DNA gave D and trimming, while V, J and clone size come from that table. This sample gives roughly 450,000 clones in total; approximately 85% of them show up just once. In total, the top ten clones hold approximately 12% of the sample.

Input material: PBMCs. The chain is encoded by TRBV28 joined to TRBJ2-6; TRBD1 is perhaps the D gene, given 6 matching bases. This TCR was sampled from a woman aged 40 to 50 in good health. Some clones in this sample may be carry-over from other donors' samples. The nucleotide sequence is TGTGCCAGCAGTCTACAGGGTGCTGGGGCCAACGTCCTGACTTTC. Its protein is CASSLQGAGANVLTF. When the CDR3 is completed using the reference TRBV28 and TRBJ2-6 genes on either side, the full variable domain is DVKVTQSSRYLVKRTGEKVFLECVQDMDHENMFWYRQDPGLGLRLIYFSYDVKMKEKGDIPEGYSVSREKKERFSLILESASTNQTSMYLCASSLQGAGANVLTFGAGSRLTVL.